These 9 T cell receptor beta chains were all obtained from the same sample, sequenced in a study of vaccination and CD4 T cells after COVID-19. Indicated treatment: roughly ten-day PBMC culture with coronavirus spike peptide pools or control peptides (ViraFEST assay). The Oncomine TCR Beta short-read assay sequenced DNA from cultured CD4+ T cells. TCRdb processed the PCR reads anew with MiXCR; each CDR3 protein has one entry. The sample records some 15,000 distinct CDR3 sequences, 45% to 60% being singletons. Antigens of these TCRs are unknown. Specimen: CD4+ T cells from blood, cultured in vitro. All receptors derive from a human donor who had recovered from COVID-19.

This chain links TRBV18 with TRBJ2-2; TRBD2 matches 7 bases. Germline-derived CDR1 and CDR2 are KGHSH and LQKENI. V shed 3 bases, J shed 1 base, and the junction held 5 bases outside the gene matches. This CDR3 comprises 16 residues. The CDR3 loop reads CASSPQTSLNTGELFF. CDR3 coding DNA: TGTGCCAGCTCACCCCAGACTAGCCTGAACACCGGGGAGCTGTTTTTT.

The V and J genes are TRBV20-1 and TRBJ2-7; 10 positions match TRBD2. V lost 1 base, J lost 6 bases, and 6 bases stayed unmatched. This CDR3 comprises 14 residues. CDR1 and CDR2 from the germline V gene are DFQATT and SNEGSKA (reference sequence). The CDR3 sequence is CSARALAGVSEQYF. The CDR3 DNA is TGCAGTGCTAGAGCCCTAGCGGGAGTAAGCGAGCAGTACTTC.

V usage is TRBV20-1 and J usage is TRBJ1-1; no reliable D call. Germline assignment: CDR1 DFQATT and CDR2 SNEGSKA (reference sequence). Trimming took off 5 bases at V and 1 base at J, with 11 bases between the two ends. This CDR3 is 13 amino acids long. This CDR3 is CSAADKENTEAFF. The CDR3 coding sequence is TGCAGTGCTGCAGACAAGGAGAACACTGAAGCTTTCTTT.

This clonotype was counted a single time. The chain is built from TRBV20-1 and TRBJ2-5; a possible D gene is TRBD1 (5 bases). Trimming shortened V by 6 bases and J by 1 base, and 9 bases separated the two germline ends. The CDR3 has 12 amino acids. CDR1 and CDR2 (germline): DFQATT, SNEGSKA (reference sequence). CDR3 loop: CSAETAQETQYF. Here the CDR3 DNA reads TGCAGTGCAGAGACAGCCCAAGAGACCCAGTACTTC.

The CDR3 sequence is CASRGQAPNQPQHF. The CDR3, as DNA: TGTGCCAGCAGGGGACAGGCGCCTAATCAGCCCCAGCATTTT. The chain combines TRBV12-3 or TRBV12-4 with TRBJ1-5; TRBD1 matches 8 bases. V lost 6 bases, J lost 4 bases, and 5 bases stayed unmatched. The CDR3 consists of 14 residues.

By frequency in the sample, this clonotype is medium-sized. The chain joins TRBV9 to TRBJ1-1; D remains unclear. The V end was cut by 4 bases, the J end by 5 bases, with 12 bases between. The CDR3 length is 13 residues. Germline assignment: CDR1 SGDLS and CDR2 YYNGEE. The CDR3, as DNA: TGTGCCAGCAGCAGCACCGTGGGGACTGAAGCTTTCTTT. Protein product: CASSSTVGTEAFF.

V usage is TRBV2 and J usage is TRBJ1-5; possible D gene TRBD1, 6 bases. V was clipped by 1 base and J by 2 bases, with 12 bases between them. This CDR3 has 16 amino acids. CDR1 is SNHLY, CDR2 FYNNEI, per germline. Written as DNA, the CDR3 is TGTGCCAGCAGTGAAGGGGGGCTGTCGGGCAATCAGCCCCAGCATTTT. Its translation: CASSEGGLSGNQPQHF.

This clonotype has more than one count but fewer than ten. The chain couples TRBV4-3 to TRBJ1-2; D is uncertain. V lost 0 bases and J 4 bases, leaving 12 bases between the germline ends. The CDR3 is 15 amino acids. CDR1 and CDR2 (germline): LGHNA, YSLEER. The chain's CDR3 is CASSQEWMVSYGYTF. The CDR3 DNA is TGCGCCAGCAGCCAAGAGTGGATGGTCAGCTATGGCTACACCTTC.

In nucleotides, the CDR3 is TGCGCCAGCAGTGACCAACAGGGGGACTCACCCCTCCACTTT. It specifies CASSDQQGDSPLHF. This chain joins TRBV10-2 and TRBJ1-6, with TRBD1 identical over 8 bases. Losses at the gene ends were 3 bases for V and 10 bases for J; bases not matched to a gene: 5. CDR3 length equals 14 residues. Per the germline V gene, CDR1 is WSHSY and CDR2 is SAAADI.